The T cell receptor (beta chain) described here comes from a study of human T cells and chemical hapten exposure. This clonotype appeared a few times. Described time point: pre-sensitization, week 0. Treatment meaning: therapeutic diphenylcyclopropenone sensitization with weekly scalp DPC. Per the germline V gene, CDR1 is SGHTA and CDR2 is FQGNSA. CDR3 length equals 14 residues. Trimming stripped 3 bases from V and 7 bases from J, with 10 bases between. MiXCR was run by TCRdb on the RACE reads, yielding one entry per CDR3 protein. The table shows around 300,000 distinct CDR3 sequences, with about 7.7% occurring only once.

V is TRBV7-2 and J is TRBJ1-6; a weak D match, TRBD1 (5 bases). The clonotype comes from a man aged 18 to 30 with alopecia areata. Some clones in this sample may be carry-over from other donors' samples. Sample: whole blood, taken in connection with sensitization to the hapten diphenylcyclopropenone (DPC). The CDR3 region has the DNA TGTGCCAGCAGCTTGGAAGCAGGGAATTCACCCCTCCACTTT. This encodes CASSLEAGNSPLHF.